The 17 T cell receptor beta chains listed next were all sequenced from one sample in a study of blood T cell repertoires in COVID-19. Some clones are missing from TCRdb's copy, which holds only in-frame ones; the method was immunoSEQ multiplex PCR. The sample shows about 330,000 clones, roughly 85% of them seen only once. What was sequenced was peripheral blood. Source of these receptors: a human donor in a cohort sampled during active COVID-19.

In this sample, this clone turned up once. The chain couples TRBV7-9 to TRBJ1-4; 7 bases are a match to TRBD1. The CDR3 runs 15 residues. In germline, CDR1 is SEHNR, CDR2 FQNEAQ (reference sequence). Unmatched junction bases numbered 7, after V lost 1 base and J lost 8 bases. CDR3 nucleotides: TGTGCCAGCAGCTTAGAGAGGGGGCGAGGAGAAAAACTGTTTTTT. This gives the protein CASSLERGRGEKLFF.

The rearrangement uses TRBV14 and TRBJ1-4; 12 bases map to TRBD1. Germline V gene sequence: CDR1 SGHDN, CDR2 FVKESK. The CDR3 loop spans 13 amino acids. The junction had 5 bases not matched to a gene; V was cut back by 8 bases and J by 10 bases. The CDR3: CASRGQGAGKLFF. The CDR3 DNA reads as TGTGCCAGCCGGGGACAGGGGGCTGGAAAACTGTTTTTT.

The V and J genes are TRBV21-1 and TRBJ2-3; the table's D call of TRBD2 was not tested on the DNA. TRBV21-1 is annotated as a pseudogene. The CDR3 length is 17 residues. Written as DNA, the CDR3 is TGTGCCAGCAGCAAAGCTCCCGGGGAGGGGGGGACAGATACGCAGTATTTT. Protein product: CASSKAPGEGGTDTQYF.

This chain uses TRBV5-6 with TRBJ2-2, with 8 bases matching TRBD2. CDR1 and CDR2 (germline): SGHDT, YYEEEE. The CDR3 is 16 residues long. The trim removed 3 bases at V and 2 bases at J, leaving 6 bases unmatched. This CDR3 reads CASSSIAGSNTGELFF. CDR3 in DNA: TGTGCCAGCAGCTCAATAGCGGGGAGTAACACCGGGGAGCTGTTTTTT.

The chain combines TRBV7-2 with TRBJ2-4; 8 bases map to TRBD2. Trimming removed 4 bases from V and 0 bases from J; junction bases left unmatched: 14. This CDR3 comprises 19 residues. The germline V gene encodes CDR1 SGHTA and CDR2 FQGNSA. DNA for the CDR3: TGTGCCAGCAGCTCAGAACCGGGACTAGGTACCTTAGCCAAAAACATTCAGTACTTC. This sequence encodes CASSSEPGLGTLAKNIQYF.

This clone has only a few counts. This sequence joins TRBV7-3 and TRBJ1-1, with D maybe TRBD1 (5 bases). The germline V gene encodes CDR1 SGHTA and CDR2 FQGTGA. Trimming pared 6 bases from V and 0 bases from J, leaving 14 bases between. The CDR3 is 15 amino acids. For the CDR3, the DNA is TGTGCCAGCAGGTCCTGGGGACTTTTGAACACTGAAGCTTTCTTT. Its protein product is CASRSWGLLNTEAFF.

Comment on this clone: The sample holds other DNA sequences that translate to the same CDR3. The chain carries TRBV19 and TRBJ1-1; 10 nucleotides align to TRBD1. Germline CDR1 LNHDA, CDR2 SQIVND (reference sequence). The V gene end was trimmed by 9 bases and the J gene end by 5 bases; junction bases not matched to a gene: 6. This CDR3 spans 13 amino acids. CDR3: CASSRDRGTEAFF. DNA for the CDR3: TGTGCCAGCAGCCGGGACAGGGGTACTGAAGCTTTCTTT.

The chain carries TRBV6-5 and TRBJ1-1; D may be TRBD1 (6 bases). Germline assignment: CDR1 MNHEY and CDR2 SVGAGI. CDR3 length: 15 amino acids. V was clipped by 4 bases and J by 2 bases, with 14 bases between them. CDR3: CASSSPGQVNTEAFF. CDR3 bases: TGTGCCAGCAGTTCGCCGGGACAAGTTAACACTGAAGCTTTCTTT.

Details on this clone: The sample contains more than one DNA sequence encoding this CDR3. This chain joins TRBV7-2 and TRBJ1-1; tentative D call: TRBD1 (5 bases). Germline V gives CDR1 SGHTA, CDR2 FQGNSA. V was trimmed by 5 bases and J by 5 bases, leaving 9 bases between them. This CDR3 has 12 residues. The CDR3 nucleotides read TGTGCCAGCAGCAGGCAGGGAACTGAAGCTTTCTTT. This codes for CASSRQGTEAFF.

CDR3 nucleotides: TGTGCCAGCAAAGGGACAGGGGGCCGCAATCAGCCCCAGCATTTT. Translation: CASKGTGGRNQPQHF. This chain uses TRBV6-5 with TRBJ1-5; 12 nucleotides align to TRBD1. J lost 2 bases, V lost 7 bases, and 3 bases had no gene match. CDR1 is MNHEY and CDR2 is SVGAGI in the germline V gene. This CDR3 has 15 residues.

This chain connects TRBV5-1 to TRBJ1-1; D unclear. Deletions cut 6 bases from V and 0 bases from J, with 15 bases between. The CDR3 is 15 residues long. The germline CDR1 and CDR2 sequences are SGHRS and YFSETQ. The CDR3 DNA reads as TGCGCCAGCAAGGGTCAGGAGGGAATGAACACTGAAGCTTTCTTT. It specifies CASKGQEGMNTEAFF.

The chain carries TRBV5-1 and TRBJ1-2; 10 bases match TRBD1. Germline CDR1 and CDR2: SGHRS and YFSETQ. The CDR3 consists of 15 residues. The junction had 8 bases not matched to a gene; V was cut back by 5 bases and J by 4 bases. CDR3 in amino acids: CASRRDRDRGYGYTF. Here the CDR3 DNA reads TGCGCCAGCAGGCGTGACCGGGACAGGGGCTATGGCTACACCTTC. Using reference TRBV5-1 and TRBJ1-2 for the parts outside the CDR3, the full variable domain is KAGVTQTPRYLIKTRGQQVTLSCSPISGHRSVSWYQQTPGQGLQFLFEYFSETQRNKGNFPGRFSGRQFSNSRSEMNVSTLELGDSALYLCASRRDRDRGYGYTFGSGTRLTVV.

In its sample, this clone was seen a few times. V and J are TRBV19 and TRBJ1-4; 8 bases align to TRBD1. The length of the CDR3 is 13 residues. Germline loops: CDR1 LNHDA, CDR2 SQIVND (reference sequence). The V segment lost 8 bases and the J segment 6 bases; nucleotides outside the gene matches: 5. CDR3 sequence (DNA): TGTGCCAGTCGGGACAGGTCACATGAAAAACTGTTTTTT. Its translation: CASRDRSHEKLFF.

The CDR3 coding sequence is TGTGCCAGCTCACAGCTCACTAGCGGGGGAAGGAGTGAGCAGTTCTTC. Amino acids: CASSQLTSGGRSEQFF. J is TRBJ2-1 and V is TRBV18, with 11 bases fitting TRBD2. J was trimmed by 9 bases and V by 4 bases; bases with no gene match: 11. CDR1 KGHSH and CDR2 LQKENI come from the germline V gene. The CDR3 length is 16 residues.

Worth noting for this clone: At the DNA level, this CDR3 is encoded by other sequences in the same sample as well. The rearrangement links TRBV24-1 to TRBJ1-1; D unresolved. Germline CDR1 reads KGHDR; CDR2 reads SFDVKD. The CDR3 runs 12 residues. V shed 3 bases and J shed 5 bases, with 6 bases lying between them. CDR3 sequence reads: CATSDRGTEAFF. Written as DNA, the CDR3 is TGTGCCACCAGTGATCGAGGAACTGAAGCTTTCTTT.

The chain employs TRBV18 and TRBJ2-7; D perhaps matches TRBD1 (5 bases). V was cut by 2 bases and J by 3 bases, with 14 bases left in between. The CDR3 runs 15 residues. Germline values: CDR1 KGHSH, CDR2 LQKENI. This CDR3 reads CASSPKGNSNYEQYF. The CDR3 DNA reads TGTGCCAGCTCACCAAAGGGGAACAGCAACTACGAGCAGTACTTC. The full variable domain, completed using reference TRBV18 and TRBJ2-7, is NAGVMQNPRHLVRRRGQEARLRCSPMKGHSHVYWYRQLPEEGLKFMVYLQKENIIDESGMPKERFSAEFPKEGPSILRIQQVVRGDSAAYFCASSPKGNSNYEQYFGPGTRLTVT.

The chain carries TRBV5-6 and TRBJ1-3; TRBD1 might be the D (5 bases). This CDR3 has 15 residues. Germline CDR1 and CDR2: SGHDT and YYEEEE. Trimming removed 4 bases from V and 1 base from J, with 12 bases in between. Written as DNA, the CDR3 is TGTGCCAGCAGCGGGGGACTGATTTCTGGAAACACCATATATTTT. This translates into CASSGGLISGNTIYF.